This T cell receptor beta chain was identified in a study of T cells in localized non-small cell lung cancer. Measured with immunoSEQ multiplex PCR; TCRdb has only the in-frame clones, and not every one. Among 25,000 to 35,000 clones listed, over 80% were seen once. This CDR3 comprises 16 residues. V gave up 0 bases and J gave up 11 bases; unmatched junction bases: 12. CDR1 SGHTA and CDR2 FQGNSA come from the germline V gene. The V and J genes are TRBV7-2 and TRBJ1-1; TRBD1 matches at 10 bases. Sequenced material: peripheral blood, taken before any cancer treatment. This sequence was found in a male donor older than 55 with stage I lung adenocarcinoma. The CDR3 protein is CASSLASTGGYVGAFF. CDR3 DNA: TGTGCCAGCAGCTTAGCCTCGACAGGGGGCTACGTTGGGGCTTTCTTT.